This is a list of T cell receptor beta chains from one sample in a study of cytomegalovirus exposure and HLA in healthy donors. TCRdb's copy holds only in-frame clones and misses some; the assay was immunoSEQ multiplex PCR. In the table there are 130,000 or so clones, over 60% of which are singletons. What was sequenced was PBMCs. All receptors come from a man aged 40-49 years in good health and CMV-seronegative. The CDR3 runs from the conserved cysteine through the conserved F or W. Rows give clone size only sometimes, using once, few, many, or a class for an expanded clone.

- | TRBJ2-7 | TRBV19 | CASSRPGTGDSEQYF
medium-sized | TRBJ1-2 | TRBV7-9 | CASSFSEETYGYTF
- | TRBJ1-2 | TRBV30 | CAWSSTGMSSVGYTF
- | TRBJ2-1 | TRBV4-1 | CASSQGGRGAYNEQFF
- | TRBJ2-4 | TRBV28 | CATGGGLGAKNIQYF
- | TRBJ1-2 | TRBV5-1 | CASSLERDGLAGAFNYGYTF
- | TRBJ1-6 | TRBV10-3 | CAISIFDREDSPLHF
- | TRBJ2-7 | TRBV28 | CASSLEGGLAGETEQYF
- | TRBJ1-2 | TRBV7-9 | CSSSLGQAPTDF
- | TRBJ2-3 | TRBV4-2 | CASSQRGGDTQYF
- | TRBJ2-2 | TRBV4-1 | CASSHGHGYTGELFF
few | TRBJ2-1 | TRBV28 | CASRKLGSASLEQFF
- | TRBJ1-1 | TRBV30 | CAWSGGQLLEAFF
- | TRBJ1-3 | TRBV11-3 | CASSLAWTGNGNTIYF
- | TRBJ2-5 | TRBV7-8 | CASSYGTSGIQETQYF
- | TRBJ2-7 | TRBV6-6 | CASSNPQGNYEQYF
- | TRBJ1-2 | TRBV27 | CASSLSSSSEGFTF
- | TRBJ2-5 | TRBV7-6 | CASSYRAPGGVQETQYF
- | TRBJ2-7 | TRBV6-1 | CASSSGLGPYEQYF
- | TRBJ2-4 | TRBV18 | CASSSSGSAKNIQYF
- | TRBJ2-7 | TRBV7-9 | CASSIAGLADEQYF
- | TRBJ2-5 | TRBV2 | CASRGDRGRGETQYF
- | TRBJ2-7 | TRBV2 | CASSGVGTGLSYEQYF
- | TRBJ2-3 | TRBV23-1 | CASSHVDWAEYF
- | TRBJ2-3 | TRBV25-1 | CASSNPGTVTDTQYF
- | TRBJ2-6 | TRBV7-9 | CSSSLSSGQSFSGANVLTF
few | TRBJ2-7 | TRBV4-1 | CASTIKGAADRPLREQYF
few | TRBJ2-7 | TRBV27 | CASSLLGRSSYEQYF
- | TRBJ1-2 | TRBV12-5 | CASGDSGTGGGYTF
- | TRBJ2-1 | TRBV7-9 | CSSSLWQEQFF
- | TRBJ1-5 | TRBV4-1 | CASSQAWDRGLRNQPQHF
few | TRBJ2-5 | TRBV9 | CARRTGEETQYF
- | TRBJ2-5 | TRBV5-4 | CASSSTGVAETQYF
- | TRBJ1-1 | TRBV10-3 | CAISESGGENTEAFF
- | TRBJ2-5 | TRBV28 | CASSLEFQETQYF
- | TRBJ2-7 | TRBV7-7 | CASSPGTSGIEQYF
- | TRBJ1-2 | TRBV12-5 | CASGLADFRYGTHLNYGYTF
- | TRBJ2-5 | TRBV10-2 | CASSVRIERGEQETQYF
- | TRBJ2-1 | TRBV25-1 | CASSPWGVDEQFF
- | TRBJ2-7 | TRBV5-1 | CASSFKEGTNEQYF
- | TRBJ2-1 | TRBV11-2 | CASSLGVAGGNEQFF
- | TRBJ2-3 | TRBV23-1 | CASSQPVTSGSTDTQYF
- | TRBJ2-1 | TRBV5-4 | CASRLISSYNEQFF
- | TRBJ1-6 | TRBV9 | CASSGDPRDSSPLHF